One and the same sample provided the 8 T cell receptor beta chains below, sequenced in a study of cytotoxic CD8 clonotypes in ibrutinib-treated CLL (dated by TCRdb to the early 2020s). The time point label for this specimen denotes: around 2 years on ibrutinib. Preparation of the library involved the immunoSEQ multiplex PCR assay. Held by TCRdb, this immuneACCESS table contains in-frame sequences only and omits some clones. Under half of the omission traces to an unresolved V gene where checked; the cause of the rest is unknown. For this sample the table gives 45,000 to 60,000 clones, of which 55% to 65% were detected only once. Around 21% of the sample lies in the top ten. The sequencing used PBMCs, collected after 24 months of ibrutinib treatment. Receptors were obtained from a human donor with chronic lymphocytic leukemia.

This chain uses TRBV4-1 with TRBJ2-3; tentative D call: TRBD1 (6 bases). The CDR3 runs to 16 residues. The germline gives CDR1 MGHRA, CDR2 YSYEKL. Trimming took 5 bases from V and 0 from J, leaving 15 bases between them. CDR3: CASSLIGQRSTDTQYF. The CDR3 nucleotides are TGCGCCAGCAGCTTGATTGGACAGCGAAGCACAGATACGCAGTATTTT.

A single count supports this clone. The chain has TRBV11-1 and TRBJ2-7, with D maybe TRBD1 (6 bases). CDR1 is SGHAT, CDR2 FQDESV, per germline (reference sequence). The CDR3 covers 19 residues. Trimming took off 1 base at V and 8 bases at J, with 30 bases between the two ends. CDR3 loop: CASSLVDRQARGLRSKQYF. The CDR3 region has the DNA TGTGCCAGCAGCTTAGTGGACCGACAGGCGAGGGGCCTACGCTCAAAGCAGTACTTC.

The genes are TRBV7-9 and TRBJ1-1, with 8 bases matching TRBD1. CDR3 length equals 14 residues. The J segment lost 12 bases and the V segment lost 5 bases, leaving 14 bases of the junction unmatched. Germline V gene data show CDR1 as SEHNR and CDR2 as FQNEAQ (reference sequence). This chain's CDR3 is CASSPLRQGSWTFF. In DNA, the CDR3 is TGTGCCAGCAGCCCCCTTAGACAGGGGAGTTGGACTTTCTTT.

In this sample, this clone turned up a few times. The rearrangement uses TRBV6-1 and TRBJ2-3; D possibly matches TRBD1 or TRBD2 (6 bases each). The germline V gene encodes CDR1 MNHNS and CDR2 SASEGT. V was clipped by 11 bases and J by 6 bases, with 24 bases between them. The length of the CDR3 is 15 residues. The CDR3 reads CAADSGGTIVDTQYF. For the CDR3, the DNA is TGTGCCGCCGATTCTGGGGGGACAATTGTGGATACGCAGTATTTT.

V and J are TRBV27 and TRBJ1-6, with D unclear. Trimming took 4 bases from V and 6 from J, leaving 19 bases between them. The CDR3 covers 17 residues. Germline V gene lookup returns CDR1 MNHEY and CDR2 SMNVEV (reference sequence). The CDR3 region has the DNA TGTGCCAGCAGTTCCGTAATTGGGCTCGTGCCTAATTCACCCCTCCACTTT. It yields the protein CASSSVIGLVPNSPLHF.

V usage is TRBV29-1 and J usage is TRBJ2-5; 8 bases line up with TRBD1. This CDR3 spans 13 amino acids. Trimming took 6 bases from V and 2 from J; bases not matched to a gene: 5. Germline V gene lookup returns CDR1 SQVTM and CDR2 ANQGSEA. The CDR3 loop reads CSVKTGVQETQYF. CDR3 in DNA: TGCAGCGTAAAGACAGGGGTTCAAGAGACCCAGTACTTC.

The gene calls are TRBV28 and TRBJ1-1; D gene unclear. The CDR3 loop spans 15 amino acids. V lost 3 bases and J lost 3, with 14 bases in between. The germline V gene encodes CDR1 MDHEN and CDR2 SYDVKM. The CDR3 DNA reads TGTGCCAGCAGTTTCGGCCCCCCCACACACACTGAAGCTTTCTTT. It specifies CASSFGPPTHTEAFF.

This sequence joins TRBV11-1 and TRBJ2-7; D is undetermined. V lost 5 bases, J lost 7 bases, and 9 bases lay in between. The germline V gene encodes CDR1 SGHAT and CDR2 FQDESV (reference sequence). The CDR3 length is 11 residues. Here the CDR3 reads CASSMGFEQYV. The CDR3, as DNA: TGTGCCAGCAGCATGGGGTTTGAGCAGTACGTC.